The next 5 T cell receptor beta chains were all read from a single sample in a study of T cell responses to AZD1222 COVID-19 vaccine. Sequencing was performed with immunoSEQ multiplex PCR; in TCRdb, only in-frame clones are kept and a portion is missing. The sample shows fewer than 150,000 clones, 90% of them seen only once. Material: peripheral blood, obtained on day 0 of AZD1222 vaccination. The receptors stem from an adult in good health.

The V gene is TRBV12-3 or TRBV12-4, the J gene TRBJ2-1, with D hard to call. The CDR3 has 12 residues. V gave up 6 bases and J gave up 3 bases, with 6 bases separating them. CDR3 coding DNA: TGTGCCAGCAGACCGAACTACAATGAGCAGTTCTTC. Amino acids: CASRPNYNEQFF.

This chain connects TRBV19 to TRBJ1-2; 8 bases are shared with TRBD1. Germline CDR1 LNHDA, CDR2 SQIVND (reference sequence). Unmatched junction bases numbered 7, after V lost 5 bases and J lost 8 bases. The CDR3 is 13 residues long. CDR3 amino acids: CASSQPDRGGYTF. The CDR3 DNA is TGTGCCAGTAGTCAACCCGACAGGGGCGGCTACACCTTC.

The chain recombines TRBV6-5 with TRBJ1-1; D uncertain. This CDR3 region has 15 residues. Germline V gene sequence: CDR1 MNHEY, CDR2 SVGAGI. The V end lost 3 bases, the J end lost 1 base, and 12 bases lay between the germline ends. The CDR3 is CASSYSSAQNTEAFF. In nucleotides, the CDR3 is TGTGCCAGCAGTTATTCCTCGGCGCAGAACACTGAAGCTTTCTTT.

This clone was recorded once. The chain carries TRBV15 and TRBJ1-1; D might be TRBD1 (5 bases). Germline-derived CDR1 and CDR2 are LNHNV and YYDKDF (reference sequence). V was shortened by 0 bases and J by 0 bases, with 23 bases between the two germline ends. The CDR3 spans 20 residues. CDR3 amino acids: CATSRDFTFFGGEVNTEAFF. The CDR3 DNA reads TGTGCCACCAGCAGAGATTTTACTTTTTTCGGGGGGGAGGTGAACACTGAAGCTTTCTTT.

This clone appeared a single time. This chain uses TRBV6-5 with TRBJ1-3; D unclear. Germline CDR1 and CDR2: MNHEY and SVGAGI. The CDR3 is 11 amino acids. Trimming shortened V by 4 bases and J by 4 bases, and 2 bases separated the two germline ends. The chain's CDR3 is CASSLGNTIYF. The CDR3 region has the DNA TGTGCCAGCAGTTTAGGAAACACCATATATTTT.